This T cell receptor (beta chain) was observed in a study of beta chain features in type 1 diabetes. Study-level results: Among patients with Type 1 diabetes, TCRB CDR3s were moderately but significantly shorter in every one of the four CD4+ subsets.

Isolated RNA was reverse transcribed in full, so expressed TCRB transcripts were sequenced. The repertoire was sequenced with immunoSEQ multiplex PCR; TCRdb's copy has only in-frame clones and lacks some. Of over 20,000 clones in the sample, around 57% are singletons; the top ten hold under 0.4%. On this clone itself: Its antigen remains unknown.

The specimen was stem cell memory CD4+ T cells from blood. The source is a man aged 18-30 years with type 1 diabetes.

CDR3 sequence reads: CASSLTGGPSGANVLTF. CDR3 in DNA: TGTGCCAGCAGTCTCACAGGGGGTCCCTCTGGGGCCAACGTCCTGACTTTC. This chain connects TRBV28 to TRBJ2-6; 8 nucleotides line up with TRBD1. The CDR3 has 17 amino acids. Germline-derived CDR1 and CDR2 are MDHEN and SYDVKM. V gave up 5 bases and J gave up 0 bases; unmatched junction bases: 6.